Listed below are T cell receptor beta chains from one sample, sequenced in a study of cytomegalovirus exposure and HLA in healthy donors. Sequencing used immunoSEQ multiplex PCR; TCRdb keeps in-frame clones, though not all of them. The table has approximately 120,000 clones, approximately 81% seen once; the top ten hold around 2.1%. The specimen sequenced was PBMCs. Receptors originate from a woman aged 25 to 45 in good health and CMV-seronegative. Both conserved end residues are part of each CDR3. The D gene is left open where the match is weak. Only some rows state a clone size, as once, few, many or a class for expanded clones.

abundance,v_gene,j_gene,d_gene,CDR3aa,CDR3nt
once,TRBV5-4,TRBJ2-1,TRBD2,CASSTSAGEQFF,TGTGCCAGCAGCACTAGCGCGGGTGAGCAGTTCTTC
NA,TRBV7-3,TRBJ2-2,TRBD2,CASSSTLATGELFF,TGTGCCAGCAGCTCAACACTAGCGACCGGGGAGCTGTTTTTT
NA,TRBV5-1,TRBJ2-4,NA,CASSPDRVLAGDIQYF,TGCGCCAGCAGTCCGGACAGGGTTTTGGCGGGGGACATTCAGTACTTC
NA,TRBV5-4,TRBJ2-1,NA,CASSRTTGIDEQFF,TGTGCCAGCAGCCGGACTACCGGGATCGATGAGCAGTTCTTC
NA,TRBV6-1,TRBJ2-7,NA,CASSKTDSYEQYF,TGTGCCAGCAGCAAGACAGATTCCTACGAGCAGTACTTC
NA,TRBV7-2,TRBJ2-2,NA,CASSLDPGQNTGELFF,TGTGCCAGCAGCCTTGATCCGGGACAGAACACCGGGGAGCTGTTTTTT
NA,TRBV5-6,TRBJ1-4,TRBD1,CASSFRYWTGKNEKLFF,TGTGCCAGCAGCTTTCGCTACTGGACAGGGAAGAATGAAAAACTGTTTTTT
NA,TRBV25-1,TRBJ2-1,TRBD2,CASSESGTSGNHEQFF,TGTGCCAGCAGTGAATCGGGGACTAGCGGGAACCATGAGCAGTTCTTC
NA,TRBV11-3,TRBJ2-5,NA,CASSLGGADNGETQYF,TGTGCCAGCAGCTTAGGGGGCGCGGACAACGGAGAGACCCAGTACTTC
NA,TRBV4-1,TRBJ2-1,TRBD2,CASSQVWTSGNEQFF,TGCGCCAGCAGCCAAGTATGGACTAGCGGTAATGAGCAGTTCTTC
NA,TRBV5-4,TRBJ2-5,TRBD2,CASSLSGFLAGGRETQYF,TGTGCCAGCAGCTTATCGGGATTCTTAGCGGGAGGACGAGAGACCCAGTACTTC
NA,TRBV5-1,TRBJ1-3,NA,CASSLVVGGSSGNTIYF,TGCGCCAGCAGCTTGGTTGTTGGCGGGAGCTCTGGAAACACCATATATTTT
NA,TRBV11-3,TRBJ2-1,TRBD2,CASSLKTGGIYNEQFF,TGTGCCAGCAGCTTAAAGACGGGAGGAATTTACAATGAGCAGTTCTTC
NA,TRBV5-5,TRBJ2-7,NA,CASSLQGSYEQYF,TGTGCCAGCAGCTTGCAGGGCTCCTACGAGCAGTACTTC
few,TRBV19,TRBJ2-7,NA,CATQVGREQYF,TGTGCCACCCAGGTAGGGAGGGAGCAGTACTTC
NA,TRBV6-4,TRBJ1-1,NA,CASSDQGHTEAFF,TGTGCCAGCAGTGACCAGGGCCACACTGAAGCTTTCTTT
NA,TRBV7-9,TRBJ2-5,NA,CASSQFTGWETQYF,TGTGCCAGCAGCCAATTTACGGGGTGGGAGACCCAGTACTTC
NA,TRBV5-4,TRBJ2-5,TRBD1,CASSPGTGGGIGQETQYF,TGTGCCAGCAGCCCTGGGACAGGGGGAGGCATCGGCCAAGAGACCCAGTACTTC
NA,TRBV6-1,TRBJ2-3,TRBD2,CASSERGRFSDTQYF,TGTGCCAGCAGTGAGCGCGGGAGGTTCTCAGATACGCAGTATTTT
once,TRBV19,TRBJ2-5,NA,CASSPQGVRETQYF,TGTGCCAGTAGCCCACAGGGTGTTCGGGAGACCCAGTACTTC
NA,TRBV7-3,TRBJ1-1,NA,CASRKGTTDTEAFF,TGTGCCAGCAGGAAGGGCACGACAGACACTGAAGCTTTCTTT
few,TRBV19,TRBJ2-7,NA,CASSKSGHLEQYF,TGTGCCAGTAGTAAGTCAGGGCATCTCGAGCAGTACTTC
NA,TRBV6-5,TRBJ1-1,NA,CASSPQGNTEAFF,TGTGCCAGCAGCCCCCAGGGCAACACTGAAGCTTTCTTT
few,TRBV6-5,TRBJ2-1,NA,CASSYSVTGRYEQFF,TGTGCCAGCAGTTACTCGGTGACAGGGAGGTATGAGCAGTTCTTC
once,TRBV7-9,TRBJ1-2,TRBD1,CASSLVVGRGMSTYGYTF,TGTGCCAGCAGCTTAGTGGTAGGCAGGGGGATGTCTACCTATGGCTACACCTTC
NA,TRBV29-1,TRBJ1-1,TRBD1,CSVEAEQGFEAFF,TGCAGCGTTGAGGCAGAACAGGGGTTTGAAGCTTTCTTT
NA,TRBV25-1,TRBJ1-1,TRBD1,CASPRDRGHRAFF,TGTGCCAGCCCCCGGGACAGGGGTCATCGAGCTTTCTTT
NA,TRBV14,TRBJ2-1,NA,CASSLRTVYNEQFF,TGTGCCAGCAGCCTACGGACTGTTTACAATGAGCAGTTCTTC
NA,TRBV11-2,TRBJ2-7,NA,CASSQSYEQYF,TGTGCCAGCAGCCAAAGCTACGAGCAGTACTTC
NA,TRBV6-1,TRBJ1-5,NA,CASSEIGVQPQHF,TGTGCCAGCAGTGAAATTGGAGTTCAGCCCCAGCATTTT
NA,TRBV6-5,TRBJ2-7,TRBD2,CASRSGSSNEQYF,TGTGCCAGCAGGAGCGGGAGTTCCAACGAGCAGTACTTC
NA,TRBV5-1,TRBJ2-7,TRBD1,CASSLPTGTVGDEQYF,TGCGCCAGCAGCCTCCCAACCGGGACAGTCGGAGACGAGCAGTACTTC
few,TRBV7-2,TRBJ2-3,TRBD1,CASSLVRDRVLTF,TGTGCCAGCAGCTTAGTCCGGGACAGGGTGCTGACATTT
once,TRBV18,TRBJ2-2,TRBD2,CASSPGRERAGELFF,TGTGCCAGCTCACCGGGGCGGGAGCGAGCCGGGGAGCTGTTTTTT
NA,TRBV6-1,TRBJ2-5,NA,CASSETLAGETQYF,TGTGCCAGCAGTGAAACCCTAGCCGGGGAGACCCAGTACTTC
NA,TRBV27,TRBJ2-1,NA,CASSFTNRETTIGQFF,TGTGCCAGCAGTTTTACGAACAGGGAGACTACAATTGGGCAGTTCTTC
NA,TRBV7-2,TRBJ2-7,TRBD2,CASSSEGGPFEQYF,TGTGCCAGCAGCTCCGAGGGAGGGCCTTTCGAGCAGTACTTC
NA,TRBV30,TRBJ2-6,TRBD1,CAWRAGGVLTF,TGTGCCTGGAGGGCAGGGGGCGTCCTGACTTTC
NA,TRBV7-8,TRBJ2-1,NA,CASSLTAGGHEQFF,TGTGCCAGCAGCTTAACGGCCGGGGGTCATGAGCAGTTCTTC
NA,TRBV29-1,TRBJ1-2,TRBD1,CSVEGTGGAKGYTF,TGCAGCGTTGAAGGGACAGGGGGCGCGAAGGGCTACACCTTC
NA,TRBV6-4,TRBJ2-1,TRBD2,CASNGLATNEQFF,TGTGCCAGCAACGGACTAGCGACCAATGAGCAGTTCTTC
NA,TRBV6-1,TRBJ1-5,TRBD1,CASSKTGDQPQHF,TGTGCCAGCAGTAAAACAGGGGATCAGCCCCAGCATTTT
NA,TRBV28,TRBJ2-7,NA,CASSLPYLEQYF,TGTGCCAGCAGTTTACCCTATCTCGAGCAGTACTTC
NA,TRBV7-3,TRBJ2-1,TRBD2,CASSSSGRATHNEQFF,TGTGCCAGCAGCTCAAGCGGGAGGGCCACCCACAATGAGCAGTTCTTC
NA,TRBV27,TRBJ1-1,NA,CASSWTGIRPEAFF,TGTGCCAGCAGTTGGACTGGGATCCGCCCTGAAGCTTTCTTT
NA,TRBV2,TRBJ1-2,NA,CASSDPRGFYGYTF,TGTGCCAGCAGTGACCCCAGGGGTTTCTATGGCTACACCTTC
NA,TRBV10-3,TRBJ1-1,NA,CASAGQSEAFF,TGTGCCTCGGCAGGGCAGTCCGAAGCTTTCTTT
few,TRBV5-6,TRBJ2-7,NA,CASSLGRRPDYEQYF,TGTGCCAGCAGCTTGGGTCGCAGGCCTGACTACGAGCAGTACTTC
NA,TRBV5-1,TRBJ1-5,NA,CASSVGDSNQPQHF,TGCGCCAGCAGCGTAGGGGATAGCAATCAGCCCCAGCATTTT
once,TRBV28,TRBJ1-4,TRBD1,CASSLRPGGHEKLFF,TGTGCCAGCAGTTTAAGGCCAGGGGGCCATGAAAAACTGTTTTTT
NA,TRBV28,TRBJ1-2,TRBD1,CASSLEGANGYTF,TGTGCCAGCAGTTTGGAGGGGGCCAATGGCTACACCTTC
once,TRBV5-1,TRBJ1-1,NA,CASTAGATIGAEAFF,TGCGCCAGCACCGCGGGTGCGACAATCGGAGCTGAAGCTTTCTTT